This T cell receptor beta chain was captured by sequencing in a study of shared clonotypes between healthy human individuals. CDR3 length equals 12 residues. Germline lookup yields CDR1 MNHEY and CDR2 SMNVEV (reference sequence). V gave up 8 bases and J gave up 3 bases, with 11 bases separating them. Turning to this clone: The antigen is unknown.

Terminally differentiated effector memory CD45RA+ cells were excluded from the naive CD8 cells, which were CD45RO-negative and positively selected for CCR7. Those who donated, Caucasian adults without exception, all lived in Nashville, Tennessee. General study results and limits: Tissue TCR repertoires likely differ from these blood-only repertoires.

Libraries were prepared by immunoSEQ multiplex PCR; TCRdb keeps only in-frame clonotypes and omits some of them. The sample holds under 2,000,000 clones, less than 95% seen once. Sequenced: naive CD8+ T cells sorted from blood. This clonotype originated in a man younger than 30 in good health. The V and J genes are TRBV27 and TRBJ2-7; no clear D. The CDR3 nucleotides read TGTGCCAGCCCCTTAACGAGCTACGAGCAGTACTTC. Translated, it gives CASPLTSYEQYF.